This TCR beta chain comes out of a study of blood T cell repertoires in COVID-19. About the study: The study drew acute and convalescent COVID-19 samples from the United States, Italy and Spain. In each case, the material was cDNA or gDNA derived from T cells, B-cell-depleted T cells, or PBMCs.

CDR3 length: 12 residues. The V segment lost 5 bases and the J segment 6 bases; nucleotides outside the gene matches: 1. In the authors' workflow: Cell counts per sample came from amplifying reference gene primers. The protocol was immunoSEQ multiplex PCR, while the TCRdb copy is restricted to in-frame clones and leaves out a portion. D and trimming were read from the DNA, whereas the V and J calls and clone size are those reported in that table. The data contain just over 80,000 clones, 65% to 80% of them singletons. The sequence derives from an elderly woman with active or convalescent COVID-19. The gene calls are TRBV12-3 or TRBV12-4 and TRBJ1-5; 7 nucleotides align to TRBD1. Input material: peripheral blood. This CDR3 is CASSRGLQPQHF. The CDR3 nucleotides read TGTGCCAGCAGTAGGGGGCTTCAGCCCCAGCATTTT.